This T cell receptor beta chain stems from a study of shared clonotypes between healthy human individuals. Study details: The study enrolled a couple of women and three men aged 18 to 49.

Study-level results: Generation probability values for non-shared clonotypes were lower than those for clonotypes shared by all four donors. Genetic and exposure-history diversity was limited by the few donors.

The germline V gene has CDR1 MDHEN and CDR2 SYDVKM. V was cut by 6 bases and J by 0 bases, with 11 bases left in between. The CDR3 covers 14 residues. A note on this clone: Its target is unknown.

Original analysis: Junction-only sequences produced by ImmunoSEQ had no quality scores, so filtering differed. Only in-frame clones appear in the TCRdb table, and some are missing; sequencing was by immunoSEQ multiplex PCR. V and J calls and clone size are copied from that table; D and trimming were computed from the DNA. The data show 500,000 or so clones, approximately 95% seen once. The rearrangement joins TRBV28 to TRBJ1-1; D is undetermined. The clonotype originates from a woman aged 30 to 39 in good health. The source material was naive CD4+ T cells sorted from blood. Subset indicated: CD45RA+ positively selected. The CDR3 nucleotides are TGTGCCAGCAGGCAACGTCCAGTGAACACTGAAGCTTTCTTT. Protein sequence: CASRQRPVNTEAFF.